Presented here are 14 T cell receptor beta chains from one specimen sequenced in a study of shared clonotypes between healthy human individuals. Naive CD8 cells, CD45RO-negative and positively selected for CCR7, excluded terminally differentiated effector memory CD45RA+ cells. Measured with immunoSEQ multiplex PCR; TCRdb has only the in-frame clones, and not every one. Here the sample spans 2 million or so clones, 85% to 95% being singletons. The sequencing sample was made of naive CD8+ T cells sorted from blood. The receptor set was obtained from a man between 18 and 29 years old in good health.

The chain carries TRBV4-3 and TRBJ2-1; no firm D call. V was cut by 0 bases and J by 7 bases, with 4 bases left in between. There are 12 residues in the CDR3. The V gene's germline CDR1 is LGHNA and CDR2 YSLEER. The CDR3 here is CASSQDVNEQFF. In nucleotides, the CDR3 is TGCGCCAGCAGCCAAGACGTGAATGAGCAGTTCTTC.

The sample holds one count of this clone. The rearrangement joins TRBV13 to TRBJ2-3; no firm D call. The CDR3 sequence is 15 residues long. V was cut by 4 bases and J by 2 bases, with 13 bases left in between. The germline gives CDR1 PRHDT, CDR2 FYEKMQ (reference sequence). The CDR3 reads CASSSWAEDTDTQYF. CDR3 coding DNA: TGTGCCAGCAGCTCTTGGGCAGAGGACACAGATACGCAGTATTTT.

The genes are TRBV29-1 and TRBJ2-1; 9 bases map to TRBD2. The germline V gene encodes CDR1 SQVTM and CDR2 ANQGSEA. The trim removed 4 bases at V and 0 bases at J, leaving 7 bases unmatched. CDR3 length: 16 amino acids. Here the CDR3 reads CSVASAGGPSYNEQFF. Here the CDR3 DNA reads TGCAGCGTTGCCTCCGCGGGAGGGCCCTCCTACAATGAGCAGTTCTTC.

The V gene is TRBV11-2, the J gene TRBJ2-7; 7 bases are shared with TRBD1. From germline, CDR1 is SGHAT and CDR2 FQNNGV. CDR3 length: 15 residues. The V segment lost 2 bases and the J segment 4 bases; nucleotides outside the gene matches: 8. The CDR3 sequence is CASSLSAGTAYEQYF. The DNA for the CDR3 is TGTGCCAGCAGCTTATCCGCCGGGACAGCTTACGAGCAGTACTTC.

This CDR3 is CASSLDSVVETQYF. The CDR3 DNA follows: TGTGCCAGCAGCTTAGATAGTGTAGTGGAGACCCAGTACTTC. The rearrangement joins TRBV7-2 to TRBJ2-5; D gene ambiguous. V was clipped by 1 base and J by 5 bases, with 11 bases between them. There are 14 residues in the CDR3. Per the germline V gene, CDR1 is SGHTA and CDR2 is FQGNSA.

As to this clone: This CDR3 is also generated by other DNA sequences in the sample. V is TRBV9 and J is TRBJ2-7, with D unclear. V lost 5 bases and J 0 bases, leaving 6 bases between the germline ends. This CDR3 contains 12 residues. Per germline, CDR1 SGDLS and CDR2 YYNGEE. The CDR3 sequence is CASSGNSYEQYF. CDR3 bases: TGTGCCAGCAGTGGCAACTCCTACGAGCAGTACTTC.

The count of this clone is one. The V and J genes are TRBV9 and TRBJ1-1; 8 bases are a match to TRBD1. V shed 4 bases and J 4 bases; nucleotides not matched to a gene: 3. In germline, CDR1 is SGDLS, CDR2 YYNGEE. The CDR3 has 13 amino acids. CDR3 residues: CASSHTGGTEAFF. The DNA of the CDR3 is TGTGCCAGCAGCCATACAGGGGGCACTGAAGCTTTCTTT.

CDR3 in DNA: TGCGCCAGCAGCCAGTTTACCGGAGACCCCTACGAGCAGTACTTC. It specifies CASSQFTGDPYEQYF. The chain links TRBV4-1 to TRBJ2-7; D unresolved. V was pared by 3 bases and J by 2 bases, with 14 bases between. CDR3 length equals 15 residues. The germline V gene has CDR1 MGHRA and CDR2 YSYEKL.

The rearrangement joins TRBV28 to TRBJ2-1; TRBD2 matches at 14 bases. Losses at the gene ends were 5 bases for V and 7 bases for J; bases not matched to a gene: 7. Germline lookup yields CDR1 MDHEN and CDR2 SYDVKM. The CDR3 has 16 amino acids. This CDR3 reads CASSPRTSGGRNEQFF. CDR3 sequence (DNA): TGTGCCAGCAGTCCACGGACTAGCGGGGGGCGGAATGAGCAGTTCTTC. The full variable domain, with the rest looked up from reference TRBV28 and TRBJ2-1, is DVKVTQSSRYLVKRTGEKVFLECVQDMDHENMFWYRQDPGLGLRLIYFSYDVKMKEKGDIPEGYSVSREKKERFSLILESASTNQTSMYLCASSPRTSGGRNEQFFGPGTRLTVL.

This clone was observed once. J is TRBJ2-7 and V is TRBV10-3; D is tentatively TRBD1 or TRBD2 (5 bases each). V was cut by 10 bases and J by 0 bases, with 13 bases left in between. The CDR3 is 13 amino acids. Per germline, CDR1 ENHRY and CDR2 SYGVKD. CDR3 DNA sequence: TGTGCCACCAGGGACGAGAGCTCCTACGAGCAGTACTTC. It specifies CATRDESSYEQYF.

This clone appeared many times. In the same sample, other DNA sequences code for this CDR3. The chain couples TRBV11-2 to TRBJ2-7, with 10 bases aligning to TRBD1. CDR1 is SGHAT and CDR2 is FQNNGV in the germline V gene. The V gene end was trimmed by 1 base and the J gene end by 3 bases; junction bases not matched to a gene: 0. The CDR3 consists of 14 residues. The CDR3 region has the DNA TGTGCCAGCAGCTTAGGGACAGGGGGCTACGAGCAGTACTTC. Protein: CASSLGTGGYEQYF.

Regarding this clone: Other DNA sequences in the sample encode the same CDR3. The chain uses TRBV9 and TRBJ2-7, with D perhaps being TRBD1 or TRBD2 (5 bases each). Germline V gene data show CDR1 as SGDLS and CDR2 as YYNGEE. The CDR3 is 14 residues long. V was pared by 0 bases and J by 2 bases, with 9 bases between. The CDR3 coding sequence is TGTGCCAGCAGCGTAGGGGGGTTGGCCTACGAGCAGTACTTC. Protein product: CASSVGGLAYEQYF.

This sequence joins TRBV13 and TRBJ1-4; the D gene is possibly TRBD1 (5 bases). This CDR3 region has 14 residues. From germline, CDR1 is PRHDT and CDR2 FYEKMQ (reference sequence). Trimming shortened V by 6 bases and J by 4 bases, and 12 bases separated the two germline ends. The CDR3 DNA reads TGTGCCAGCAGAGGGGACGGTAGTAATGAAAAACTGTTTTTT. This sequence encodes CASRGDGSNEKLFF.

The genes are TRBV5-4 and TRBJ2-7; D remains unclear. Trimming removed 3 bases at V and 6 bases at J, with 22 bases between. Germline assignment: CDR1 SGHNT and CDR2 YYREEE (reference sequence). The CDR3 runs to 16 residues. In nucleotides, the CDR3 is TGTGCCAGCAGCTCCTTACCCTCAAGTATAGATTCCGAGCAGTACTTC. Residues: CASSSLPSSIDSEQYF.